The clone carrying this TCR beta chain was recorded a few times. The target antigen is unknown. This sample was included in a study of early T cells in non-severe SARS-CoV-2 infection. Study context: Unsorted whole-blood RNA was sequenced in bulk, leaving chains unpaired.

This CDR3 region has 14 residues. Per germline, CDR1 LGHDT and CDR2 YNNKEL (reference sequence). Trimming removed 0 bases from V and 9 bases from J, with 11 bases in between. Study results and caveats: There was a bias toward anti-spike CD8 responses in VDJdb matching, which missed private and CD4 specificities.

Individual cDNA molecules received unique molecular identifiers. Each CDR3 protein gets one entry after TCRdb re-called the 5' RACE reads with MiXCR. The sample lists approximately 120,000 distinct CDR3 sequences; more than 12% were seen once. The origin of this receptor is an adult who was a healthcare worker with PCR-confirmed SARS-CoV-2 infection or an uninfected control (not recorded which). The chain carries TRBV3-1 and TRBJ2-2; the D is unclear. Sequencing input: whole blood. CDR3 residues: CASSQDRAPRELFF. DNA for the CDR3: TGTGCCAGCAGCCAAGATAGGGCACCACGGGAGCTGTTTTTT.